This paragraph reports one T cell receptor beta chain. This record comes from a study of blood T cell repertoires in COVID-19. At the level of the study: Acute-phase and convalescent COVID-19 samples originated in the United States, Italy and Spain. T cells, B-cell-depleted T cells, or PBMCs provided the cDNA or gDNA that served as material.

In the original processing: Amplification of reference gene primers was used by the study to estimate nucleated cell counts. Sequencing was performed with immunoSEQ multiplex PCR; in TCRdb, only in-frame clones are kept and a portion is missing. V, J and clone size are taken as reported in that table, and D and trimming were inferred from the DNA itself. The sample carries about 120,000 clones, 70% to 90% recorded once. V was trimmed by 6 bases and J by 4 bases, leaving 10 bases between them. The CDR3 totals 13 residues. The chain employs TRBV12-3 or TRBV12-4 and TRBJ1-5, with D possibly being TRBD1 (6 bases). Sequenced: peripheral blood. The clonotype comes from an elderly woman with acute or convalescent COVID-19. CDR3 nucleotides: TGTGCCAGCAGCAATACAGGGAATCAGCCCCAGCATTTT. It specifies CASSNTGNQPQHF.